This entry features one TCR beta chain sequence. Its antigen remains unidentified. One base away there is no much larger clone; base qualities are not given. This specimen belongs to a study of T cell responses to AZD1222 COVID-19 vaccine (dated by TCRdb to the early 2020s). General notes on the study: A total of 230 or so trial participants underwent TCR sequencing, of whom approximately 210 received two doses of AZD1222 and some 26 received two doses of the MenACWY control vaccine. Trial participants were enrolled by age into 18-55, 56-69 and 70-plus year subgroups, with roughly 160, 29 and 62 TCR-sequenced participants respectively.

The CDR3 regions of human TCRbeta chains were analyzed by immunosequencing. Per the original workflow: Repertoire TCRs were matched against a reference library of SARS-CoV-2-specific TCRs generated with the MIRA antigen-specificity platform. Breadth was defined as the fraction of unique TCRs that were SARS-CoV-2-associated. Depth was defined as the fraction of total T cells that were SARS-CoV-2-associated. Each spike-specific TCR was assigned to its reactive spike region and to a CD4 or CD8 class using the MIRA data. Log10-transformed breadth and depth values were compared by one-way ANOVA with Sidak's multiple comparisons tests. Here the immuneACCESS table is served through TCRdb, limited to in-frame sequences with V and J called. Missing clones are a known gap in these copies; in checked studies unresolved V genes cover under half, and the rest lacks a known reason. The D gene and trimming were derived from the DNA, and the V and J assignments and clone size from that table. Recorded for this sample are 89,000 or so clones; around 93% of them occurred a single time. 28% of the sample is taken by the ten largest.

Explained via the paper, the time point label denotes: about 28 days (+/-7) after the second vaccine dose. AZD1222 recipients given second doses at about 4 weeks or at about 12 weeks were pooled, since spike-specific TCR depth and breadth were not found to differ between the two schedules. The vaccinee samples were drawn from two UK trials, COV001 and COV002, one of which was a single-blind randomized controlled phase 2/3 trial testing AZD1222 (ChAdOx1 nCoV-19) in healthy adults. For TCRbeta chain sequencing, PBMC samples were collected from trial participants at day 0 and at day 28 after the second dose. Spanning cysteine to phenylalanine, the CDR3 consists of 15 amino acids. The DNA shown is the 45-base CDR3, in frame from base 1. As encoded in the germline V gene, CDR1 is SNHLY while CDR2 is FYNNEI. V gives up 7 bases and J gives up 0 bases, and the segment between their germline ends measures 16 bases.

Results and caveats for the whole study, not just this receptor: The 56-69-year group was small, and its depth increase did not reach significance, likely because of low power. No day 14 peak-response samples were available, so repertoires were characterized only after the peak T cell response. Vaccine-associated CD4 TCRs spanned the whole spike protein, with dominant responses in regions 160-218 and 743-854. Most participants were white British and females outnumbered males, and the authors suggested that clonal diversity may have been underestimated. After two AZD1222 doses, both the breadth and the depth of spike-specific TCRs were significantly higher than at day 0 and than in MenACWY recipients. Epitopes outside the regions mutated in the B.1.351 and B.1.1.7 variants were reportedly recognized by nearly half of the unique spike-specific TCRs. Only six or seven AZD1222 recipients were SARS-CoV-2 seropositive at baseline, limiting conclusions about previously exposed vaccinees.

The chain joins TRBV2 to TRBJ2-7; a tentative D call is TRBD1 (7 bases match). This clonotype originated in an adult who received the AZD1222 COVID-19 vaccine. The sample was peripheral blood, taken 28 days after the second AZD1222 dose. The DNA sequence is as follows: TGTGCCAGCAAGCAGGGGGGAGGCCTCTCCTACGAGCAGTACTTC. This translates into CASKQGGGLSYEQYF.